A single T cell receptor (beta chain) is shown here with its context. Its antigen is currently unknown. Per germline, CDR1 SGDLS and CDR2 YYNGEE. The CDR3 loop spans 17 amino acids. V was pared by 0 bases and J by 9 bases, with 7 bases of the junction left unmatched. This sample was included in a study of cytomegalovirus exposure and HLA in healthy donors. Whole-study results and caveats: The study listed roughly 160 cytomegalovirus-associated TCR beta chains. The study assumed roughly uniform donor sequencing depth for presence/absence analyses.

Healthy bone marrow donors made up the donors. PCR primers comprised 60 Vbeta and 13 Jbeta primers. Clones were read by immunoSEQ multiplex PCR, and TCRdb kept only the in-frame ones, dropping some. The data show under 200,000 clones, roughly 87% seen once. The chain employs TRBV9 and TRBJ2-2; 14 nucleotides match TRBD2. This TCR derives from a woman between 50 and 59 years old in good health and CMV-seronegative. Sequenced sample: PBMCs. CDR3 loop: CASSVETSGGAKRELFF. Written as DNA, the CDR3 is TGTGCCAGCAGCGTAGAGACTAGCGGGGGGGCCAAGAGGGAGCTGTTTTTT.